The 17 T cell receptor beta chains reported below all come from one sample, sequenced in a study of blood T cell repertoires in COVID-19. The repertoire was sequenced with immunoSEQ multiplex PCR; TCRdb's copy has only in-frame clones and lacks some. Of fewer than 350,000 clones detected, around 93% appear once; the ten largest clones hold about 3%. The source material was PBMCs or T cells enriched from blood (not recorded which). Receptors were obtained from a man in his forties who had been exposed to COVID-19.

The V gene is TRBV28, the J gene TRBJ2-1, with 8 nucleotides matching TRBD2. The germline V gene encodes CDR1 MDHEN and CDR2 SYDVKM. The CDR3 covers 13 residues. J was trimmed by 6 bases and V by 6 bases; bases with no gene match: 4. Written as DNA, the CDR3 is TGTGCCAGCAGCAGCGGGAGTCTCAATGAGCAGTTCTTC. As protein: CASSSGSLNEQFF.

This clone turned up a few times. The gene calls are TRBV27 and TRBJ1-5; possible D gene TRBD1, 5 bases. This CDR3 comprises 15 residues. Germline V lookup: CDR1 MNHEY, CDR2 SMNVEV (reference sequence). Trimming shortened V by 3 bases and J by 2 bases, and 11 bases separated the two germline ends. This CDR3 reads CASSFSTGGNQPQHF. The CDR3 region has the DNA TGTGCCAGCAGTTTTTCAACGGGGGGCAATCAGCCCCAGCATTTT.

The V and J genes are TRBV4-1 and TRBJ2-2; 7 bases map to TRBD2. Trimming removed 1 base from V and 6 bases from J; junction bases left unmatched: 14. This CDR3 has 18 amino acids. Germline V CDR1 and CDR2: MGHRA, YSYEKL. The CDR3 DNA sequence: TGCGCCAGCAGCCAAGGGTTTTTTCGTGGCGGGAGAGCCGGGGAGCTGTTTTTT. Protein: CASSQGFFRGGRAGELFF.

The rearrangement joins TRBV5-4 to TRBJ1-4, with D perhaps matching TRBD1 (5 bases). Germline assignment: CDR1 SGHNT and CDR2 YYREEE (reference sequence). With 4 bases removed from V and 1 base from J, the gap between germline ends came to 8 bases. The CDR3 covers 14 residues. In DNA, the CDR3 is TGTGCCAGCAGCGTCGGGGGAACTAATGAAAAACTGTTTTTT. Its translation is CASSVGGTNEKLFF.

The CDR3 loop reads CASSLDSGVLWSYTF. Here the CDR3 DNA reads TGTGCCAGCAGCTTAGATTCCGGGGTTCTATGGAGCTACACCTTC. The chain employs TRBV11-2 and TRBJ1-2, with no clear D. Germline-derived CDR1 and CDR2 are SGHAT and FQNNGV. V dropped 0 bases and J dropped 9 bases, with 17 bases sitting between them. The CDR3 sequence is 15 residues long. The full variable domain, its missing parts supplied by reference TRBV11-2 and TRBJ1-2, is EAGVAQSPRYKIIEKRQSVAFWCNPISGHATLYWYQQILGQGPKLLIQFQNNGVVDDSQLPKDRFSAERLKGVDSTLKIQPAKLEDSAVYLCASSLDSGVLWSYTFGSGTRLTVV.

The chain recombines TRBV28 with TRBJ1-2; D gene ambiguous. The germline V gene has CDR1 MDHEN and CDR2 SYDVKM. Trimming removed 1 base at V and 2 bases at J, with 14 bases between. There are 16 residues in the CDR3. Here the CDR3 DNA reads TGTGCCAGCAGTTTATTGGCAGCCTCGGGGAACTATGGCTACACCTTC. Translated, it gives CASSLLAASGNYGYTF.

The V gene is TRBV29-1, the J gene TRBJ2-3, with TRBD1 matching 7 bases. The V and J ends lost 5 bases and 1 base, in that order; junction bases with no gene match: 12. This CDR3 contains 16 residues. CDR1 and CDR2 (germline): SQVTM, ANQGSEA. The CDR3 DNA reads as TGCAGCGTTCTATTATTTTCAGGGGGTGGCACAGATACGCAGTATTTT. Protein: CSVLLFSGGGTDTQYF.

This chain joins TRBV3-1 (or the pseudogene TRBV3-2) and TRBJ2-3; a weak D match, TRBD2 (5 bases). Germline CDR1 is LGHDT and CDR2 is YNNKEL (reference sequence). V dropped 3 bases and J dropped 8 bases, with 9 bases sitting between them. CDR3 size: 12 residues. CDR3 DNA sequence: TGTGCCAGCAGCCAGGAACGGGGTACGCAGTATTTT. As protein: CASSQERGTQYF.

This sequence joins TRBV30 and TRBJ2-7; 8 nucleotides align to TRBD1. The CDR3 sequence is 15 residues long. Germline-derived CDR1 and CDR2 are GTSNPN and SVGIG (reference sequence). The trim removed 2 bases at V and 9 bases at J, leaving 15 bases unmatched. The CDR3 DNA follows: TGTGCCTGGAGTCCAACGACAGGGGATCCCCTCGGGCAGTACTTC. It encodes CAWSPTTGDPLGQYF. Complete variable domain (other parts from reference TRBV30 and TRBJ2-7): SQTIHQWPATLVQPVGSPLSLECTVEGTSNPNLYWYRQAAGRGLQLLFYSVGIGQISSEVPQNLSASRPQDRQFILSSKKLLLSDSGFYLCAWSPTTGDPLGQYFGPGTRLTVT.

The V and J genes are TRBV6-4 and TRBJ1-6, with 10 positions matching TRBD1. Germline V CDR1 and CDR2: MRHNA, SNTAGT. V shed 6 bases, J shed 8 bases, and the junction held 10 bases outside the gene matches. The CDR3 consists of 16 residues. The CDR3, as DNA: TGTGCCAGCAGAGCTGACAGGGGGCGTTCGGATTCACCCCTCCACTTT. The encoded protein is CASRADRGRSDSPLHF.

V is TRBV7-8 and J is TRBJ1-1; unclear D gene. Trimming shortened V by 3 bases and J by 1 base, and 15 bases separated the two germline ends. This CDR3 contains 16 residues. Germline loops: CDR1 SGHVS, CDR2 FQNEAQ. The CDR3 bases are TGTGCCAGCAGCTTTGGCGCGACACCAGCGAACACTGAAGCTTTCTTT. This sequence encodes CASSFGATPANTEAFF.

The V and J genes are TRBV30 and TRBJ1-1; D is unclear. This CDR3 is 12 amino acids long. CDR1 and CDR2 (germline): GTSNPN, SVGIG (reference sequence). Trimming stripped 4 bases from V and 1 base from J, with 7 bases between. The CDR3 DNA sequence: TGTGCCTGGACCTGGGCGAACACTGAAGCTTTCTTT. As protein: CAWTWANTEAFF.

This sequence joins TRBV2 and TRBJ2-1; 10 nucleotides match TRBD2. The V segment lost 0 bases and the J segment 8 bases; nucleotides outside the gene matches: 4. The CDR3 runs 15 residues. CDR1 is SNHLY and CDR2 is FYNNEI in the germline V gene. CDR3 nucleotide sequence: TGTGCCAGCAGTGAAGCGCTAGCGGGAGTGGATGAGCAGTTCTTC. Its protein product is CASSEALAGVDEQFF. The full variable domain, with the rest looked up from reference TRBV2 and TRBJ2-1, is EPEVTQTPSHQVTQMGQEVILRCVPISNHLYFYWYRQILGQKVEFLVSFYNNEISEKSEIFDDQFSVERPDGSNFTLKIRSTKLEDSAMYFCASSEALAGVDEQFFGPGTRLTVL.

This rearrangement joins TRBV11-3 to TRBJ2-2; 9 bases agree with TRBD1. There are 14 residues in the CDR3. CDR1 and CDR2 from the germline V gene are SGHNT and YENEEA. Unmatched junction bases numbered 6, after V lost 6 bases and J lost 7 bases. CDR3: CASRTGGGGGELFF. CDR3 coding DNA: TGTGCCAGCAGAACAGGGGGCGGTGGCGGGGAGCTGTTTTTT.

The chain has TRBV29-1 and TRBJ1-4, with 7 positions matching TRBD1. Germline V gene data show CDR1 as SQVTM and CDR2 as ANQGSEA. V was pared by 5 bases and J by 4 bases, with 10 bases of the junction left unmatched. The CDR3 length is 15 residues. In DNA, the CDR3 is TGCAGCGTTCGAGTCGGGACAGCTTATAATGAAAAACTGTTTTTT. Residues: CSVRVGTAYNEKLFF. Combining the CDR3 with reference TRBV29-1 and TRBJ1-4 gives the whole variable domain SAVISQKPSRDICQRGTSLTIQCQVDSQVTMMFWYRQQPGQSLTLIATANQGSEATYESGFVIDKFPISRPNLTFSTLTVSNMSPEDSSIYLCSVRVGTAYNEKLFFGSGTQLSVL.

CDR3 DNA sequence: TGTGCCAGCAGTCTAGGCGGGGACGGCTACACCTTC. Amino acid sequence: CASSLGGDGYTF. This chain uses TRBV28 with TRBJ1-2; D is perhaps TRBD1 (5 bases). This CDR3 is built from 12 residues. V dropped 5 bases and J dropped 8 bases, with 12 bases sitting between them. Germline V gene lookup returns CDR1 MDHEN and CDR2 SYDVKM.

The chain links TRBV5-1 to TRBJ2-2; 10 nucleotides line up with TRBD2. With V trimmed by 3 bases and J by 7 bases, 12 bases remained unmatched. The CDR3 contains 17 residues. Germline values: CDR1 SGHRS, CDR2 YFSETQ. The CDR3 here is CASSSSGGTSVSGELFF. In DNA form, the CDR3 reads TGCGCCAGCAGCTCCTCAGGCGGGACTAGCGTTAGCGGGGAGCTGTTTTTT. Full variable domain (remainder filled in from reference TRBV5-1 and TRBJ2-2): KAGVTQTPRYLIKTRGQQVTLSCSPISGHRSVSWYQQTPGQGLQFLFEYFSETQRNKGNFPGRFSGRQFSNSRSEMNVSTLELGDSALYLCASSSSGGTSVSGELFFGEGSRLTVL.